This TCR beta chain stems from a study of T cell responses to AZD1222 COVID-19 vaccine. Overall study context: Samples with a second dose at about 4 or about 12 weeks were pooled together.

Broader study findings: Across the whole spike, CD4 TCRs peaked at regions 160-218 and 743-854. Compared with day 0, the breadth and depth of the Spike-specific TCR repertoire rose significantly after two doses of AZD1222. The repertoires were collected only after the peak T cell response.

Profiled with immunoSEQ multiplex PCR; TCRdb holds only in-frame clones, not every one. Among 100,000 to 150,000 clones listed, less than 90% were seen once. For this clone: Its cognate antigen is unknown.

V lost 2 bases and J 0 bases, leaving 9 bases between the germline ends. CDR1 and CDR2 (germline): SGHKS, YYEKEE (reference sequence). This CDR3 region has 15 residues. The input for sequencing was peripheral blood, taken on day 0 of AZD1222 vaccination. This sequence originates from an adult in good health. This chain connects TRBV5-5 to TRBJ1-5; D is uncertain. The CDR3 sequence: CASSLTDYSNQPQHF. Here the CDR3 DNA reads TGTGCCAGCAGCTTAACAGATTATAGCAATCAGCCCCAGCATTTT.